This T cell receptor beta chain was recovered during a study of T cell responses to AZD1222 COVID-19 vaccine listed by TCRdb under 2021. Notes on the research overall: AZD1222 recipients with second doses at about 4 weeks or about 12 weeks were pooled, because spike-specific TCR depth and breadth did not differ between schedules. TCR sequencing covered 233 trial participants: roughly 200 given two doses of AZD1222 and 26 given two doses of MenACWY control vaccine. Enrollment into the trials was organized by age into subgroups of 18-55, 56-69 and 70-plus years, and those subgroups contained approximately 150, 30 and 60 TCR-sequenced participants, respectively.

About this clone itself: Its antigen has not been determined. No base quality information exists; no much larger clone differs at one position.

The study at large found these results: After two AZD1222 doses, spike-specific TCR breadth and depth were significantly higher than at day 0 and than in MenACWY recipients. The vaccine-associated CD4 TCRs covered the entire spike protein, and the dominant responses fell in regions 160-218 and 743-854. Reportedly, close to half of the unique spike-specific TCRs recognized epitopes lying outside the regions that are mutated in the B.1.351 and B.1.1.7 variants. In the small 56-69-year group, the increase in depth fell short of significance, most likely because of low power. Because no samples from the day 14 peak response were available, repertoires could be characterized only after the peak T cell response. Participants were mostly white British and included more females than males, and it was suggested by the authors that clonal diversity may have been underestimated. Only six or seven AZD1222 recipients were SARS-CoV-2 seropositive at baseline, limiting conclusions about previously exposed vaccinees.

The time point label on this specimen signifies: baseline before first vaccination. Samples from vaccinated people were obtained from the UK trials COV001 and COV002, which included a single-blind randomized controlled phase 2/3 trial of AZD1222 (ChAdOx1 nCoV-19) in healthy adults. Trial participant PBMC samples were collected at day 0 and day 28 after the second dose for TCRbeta chain sequencing. The CDR3 regions of human TCRbeta chains were analyzed by immunosequencing. The authors' analysis ran thus. TCRs in the repertoires were matched against a reference library of SARS-CoV-2-specific TCRs that had been generated with the MIRA antigen-specificity platform. Breadth meant the fraction of unique TCRs that were SARS-CoV-2-associated, whereas depth meant the fraction of total T cells that were SARS-CoV-2-associated. Using the MIRA data, each spike-specific TCR was assigned both to the spike region to which the TCR was reactive and to a CD4 or CD8 class. Log10-transformed breadth and depth values were compared by one-way ANOVA with Sidak's multiple comparisons tests. TCRdb's version of the immuneACCESS table is confined to in-frame rearrangements and falls short of the full clone set. An unresolved V gene accounts for under half of the shortfall where checked; the remainder is of unknown origin. The D gene and trimming were derived from the DNA, and the V and J assignments and clone size from that table. The sample table shows some 100,000 clones, and roughly 91% are seen once. The top ten constitute about a sixth of the sample.

The TCR sequence derives from an adult in good health. Sequenced here: peripheral blood, sampled on day 0 of AZD1222 vaccination.

The sequenced DNA is TGTGCCAGCACCCCGGGGATGAACACCGGGGAGCTGTTTTTT. This yields the protein CASTPGMNTGELFF. The V and J segments used are TRBV6-5 and TRBJ2-2; TRBD2 is a weak D gene call, 5 bases matching. Taken from the germline V gene, the CDR1 and CDR2 loops are MNHEY and SVGAGI. Cut back by 7 bases and 1 base, the V and J ends lie 10 bases apart. Including the terminal cysteine and phenylalanine, the CDR3 comprises 14 residues. Kept here is only the CDR3 DNA, which spans 42 bases and is read in frame from base 1.